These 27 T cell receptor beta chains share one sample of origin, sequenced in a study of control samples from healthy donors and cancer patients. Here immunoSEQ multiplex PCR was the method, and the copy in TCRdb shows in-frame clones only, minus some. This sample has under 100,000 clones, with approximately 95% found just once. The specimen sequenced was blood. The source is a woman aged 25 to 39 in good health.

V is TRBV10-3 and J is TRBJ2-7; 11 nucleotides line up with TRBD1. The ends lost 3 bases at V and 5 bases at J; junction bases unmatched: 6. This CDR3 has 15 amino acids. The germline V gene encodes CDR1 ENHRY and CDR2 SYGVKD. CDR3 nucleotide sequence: TGTGCCATCAGTGACGGGACAGGGGGTTTCGACGAGCAGTACTTC. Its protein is CAISDGTGGFDEQYF.

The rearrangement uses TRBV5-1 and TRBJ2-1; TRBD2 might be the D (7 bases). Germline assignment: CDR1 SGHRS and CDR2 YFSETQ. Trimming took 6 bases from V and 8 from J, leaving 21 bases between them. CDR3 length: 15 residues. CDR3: CASTMGGGPVDEQFF. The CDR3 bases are TGCGCCAGCACAATGGGAGGGGGGCCCGTCGATGAGCAGTTCTTC.

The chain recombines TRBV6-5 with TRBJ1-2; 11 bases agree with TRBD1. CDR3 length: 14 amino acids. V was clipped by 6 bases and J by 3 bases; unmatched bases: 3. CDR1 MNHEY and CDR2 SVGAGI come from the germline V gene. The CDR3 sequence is CASSPGQGDYGYTF. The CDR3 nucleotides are TGTGCCAGCAGCCCGGGACAGGGGGACTATGGCTACACCTTC.

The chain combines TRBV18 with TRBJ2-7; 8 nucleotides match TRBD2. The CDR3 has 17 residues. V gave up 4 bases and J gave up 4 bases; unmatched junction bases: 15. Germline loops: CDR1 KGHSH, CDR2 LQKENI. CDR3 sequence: CASSLVWVAGSSYEQYF. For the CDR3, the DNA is TGTGCCAGCTCACTAGTTTGGGTAGCGGGGTCTTCGTACGAGCAGTACTTC.

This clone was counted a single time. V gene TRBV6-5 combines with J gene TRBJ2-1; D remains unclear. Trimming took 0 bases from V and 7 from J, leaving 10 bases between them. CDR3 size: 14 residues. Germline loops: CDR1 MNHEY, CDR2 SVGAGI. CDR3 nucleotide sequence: TGTGCCAGCAGTTACTCTGGAGCCCTGAATGAGCAGTTCTTC. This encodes CASSYSGALNEQFF.

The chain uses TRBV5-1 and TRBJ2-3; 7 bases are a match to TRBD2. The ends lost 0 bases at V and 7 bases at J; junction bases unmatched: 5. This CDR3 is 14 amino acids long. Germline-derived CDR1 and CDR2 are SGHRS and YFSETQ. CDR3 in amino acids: CASSLDGGTYTQYF. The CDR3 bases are TGCGCCAGCAGCTTGGACGGGGGGACTTATACGCAGTATTTT.

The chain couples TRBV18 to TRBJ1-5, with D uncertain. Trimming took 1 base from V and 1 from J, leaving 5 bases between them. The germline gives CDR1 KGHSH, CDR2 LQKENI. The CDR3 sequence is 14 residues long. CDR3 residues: CASSPQDSNQPQHF. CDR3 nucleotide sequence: TGTGCCAGCTCACCACAGGACAGCAATCAGCCCCAGCATTTT.

The CDR3 DNA reads as TGCGCCAGCAGTCATCGAGTGACAGCGATGAACACTGAAGCTTTCTTT. Translation gives CASSHRVTAMNTEAFF. The chain recombines TRBV23-1 with TRBJ1-1, with a weak D call TRBD1 (5 bases). TRBV23-1 is an ORF; its function is uncertain. With 3 bases removed from V and 0 bases from J, the gap between germline ends came to 14 bases. The length of the CDR3 is 16 residues.

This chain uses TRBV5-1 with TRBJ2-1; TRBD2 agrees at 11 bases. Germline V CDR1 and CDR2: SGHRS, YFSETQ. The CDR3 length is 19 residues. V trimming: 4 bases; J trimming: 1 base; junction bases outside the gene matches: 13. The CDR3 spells CASSPGLAGGLPSYNEQFF. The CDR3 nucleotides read TGCGCCAGCAGCCCTGGCCTAGCGGGGGGCCTACCATCCTACAATGAGCAGTTCTTC.

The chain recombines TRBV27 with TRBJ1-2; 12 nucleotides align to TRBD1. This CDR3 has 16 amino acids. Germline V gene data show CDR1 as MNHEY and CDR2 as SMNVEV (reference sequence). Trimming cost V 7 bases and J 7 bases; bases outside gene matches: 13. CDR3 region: CASTSFMGQGASGYTF. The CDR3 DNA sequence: TGTGCCAGCACATCATTTATGGGACAGGGGGCCTCTGGCTACACCTTC.

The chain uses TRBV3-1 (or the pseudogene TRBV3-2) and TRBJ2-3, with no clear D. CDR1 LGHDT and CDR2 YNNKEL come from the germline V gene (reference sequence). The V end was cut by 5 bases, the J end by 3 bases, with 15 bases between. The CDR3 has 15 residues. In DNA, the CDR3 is TGTGCCAGCAGCGAAACATTGACCAATACAGATACGCAGTATTTT. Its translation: CASSETLTNTDTQYF.

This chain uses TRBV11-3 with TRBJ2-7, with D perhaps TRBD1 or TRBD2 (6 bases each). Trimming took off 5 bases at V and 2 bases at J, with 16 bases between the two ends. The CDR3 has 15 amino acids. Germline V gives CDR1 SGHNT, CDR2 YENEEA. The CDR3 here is CASSPGGDTTYEQYF. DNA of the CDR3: TGTGCCAGCAGCCCAGGCGGGGACACCACCTACGAGCAGTACTTC.

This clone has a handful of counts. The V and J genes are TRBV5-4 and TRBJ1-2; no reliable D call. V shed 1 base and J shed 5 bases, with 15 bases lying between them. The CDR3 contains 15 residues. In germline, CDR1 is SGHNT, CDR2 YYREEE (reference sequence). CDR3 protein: CASSLKGTEAYGYTF. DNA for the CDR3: TGTGCCAGCAGCTTGAAGGGCACGGAAGCTTATGGCTACACCTTC. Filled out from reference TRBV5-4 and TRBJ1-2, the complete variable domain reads ETGVTQSPTHLIKTRGQQVTLRCSSQSGHNTVSWYQQALGQGPQFIFQYYREEENGRGNFPPRFSGLQFPNYSSELNVNALELDDSALYLCASSLKGTEAYGYTFGSGTRLTVV.

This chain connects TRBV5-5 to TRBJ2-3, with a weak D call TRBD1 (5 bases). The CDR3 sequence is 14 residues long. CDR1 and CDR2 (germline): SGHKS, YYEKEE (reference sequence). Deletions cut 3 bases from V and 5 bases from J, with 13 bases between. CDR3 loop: CASSWGPIVDTQYF. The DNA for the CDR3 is TGTGCCAGCAGCTGGGGCCCTATTGTAGATACGCAGTATTTT. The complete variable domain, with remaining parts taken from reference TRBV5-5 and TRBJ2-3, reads DAGVTQSPTHLIKTRGQQVTLRCSPISGHKSVSWYQQVLGQGPQFIFQYYEKEERGRGNFPDRFSARQFPNYSSELNVNALLLGDSALYLCASSWGPIVDTQYFGPGTRLTVL.

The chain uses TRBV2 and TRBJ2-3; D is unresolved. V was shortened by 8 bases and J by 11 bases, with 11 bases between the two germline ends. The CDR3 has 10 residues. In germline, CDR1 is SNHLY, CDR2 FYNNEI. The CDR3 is CASRNMLQYF. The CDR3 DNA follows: TGTGCCAGCCGCAATATGTTGCAGTATTTT.

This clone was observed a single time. CDR3 amino acids: CAWSVFGREDTEAFF. As DNA, the CDR3 is TGTGCCTGGAGTGTATTCGGCAGGGAGGACACTGAAGCTTTCTTT. The gene calls are TRBV30 and TRBJ1-1; D may be TRBD1 (5 bases). The CDR3 is 15 residues long. V was pared by 0 bases and J by 3 bases, with 14 bases between. Germline CDR1 is GTSNPN and CDR2 is SVGIG (reference sequence).

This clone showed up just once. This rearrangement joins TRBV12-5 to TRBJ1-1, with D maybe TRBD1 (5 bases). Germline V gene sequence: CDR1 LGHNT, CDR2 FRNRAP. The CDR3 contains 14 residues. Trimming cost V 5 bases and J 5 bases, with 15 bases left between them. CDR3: CASGLLRVATEAFF. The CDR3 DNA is TGTGCTAGTGGTCTCCTCAGGGTCGCAACTGAAGCTTTCTTT.

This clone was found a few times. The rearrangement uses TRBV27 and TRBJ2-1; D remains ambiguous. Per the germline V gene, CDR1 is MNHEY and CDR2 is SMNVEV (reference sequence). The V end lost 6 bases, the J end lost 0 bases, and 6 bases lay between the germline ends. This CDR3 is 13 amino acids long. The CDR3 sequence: CASSRSSYNEQFF. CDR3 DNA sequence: TGTGCCAGCAGCCGTAGCTCCTACAATGAGCAGTTCTTC.

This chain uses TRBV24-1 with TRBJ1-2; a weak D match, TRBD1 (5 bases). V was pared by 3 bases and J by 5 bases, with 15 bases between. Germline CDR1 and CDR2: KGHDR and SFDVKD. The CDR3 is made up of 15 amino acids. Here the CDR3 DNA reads TGTGCCACCAGTGATCTCAGAGCCGGGGGGTATGGCTACACCTTC. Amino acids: CATSDLRAGGYGYTF.

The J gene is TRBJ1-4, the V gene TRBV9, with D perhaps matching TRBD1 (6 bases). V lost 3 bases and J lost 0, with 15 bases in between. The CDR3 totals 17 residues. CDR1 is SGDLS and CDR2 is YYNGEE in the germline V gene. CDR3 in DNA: TGTGCCAGCAGCGGTACTTTACAGGGTGCAACTAATGAAAAACTGTTTTTT. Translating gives CASSGTLQGATNEKLFF.

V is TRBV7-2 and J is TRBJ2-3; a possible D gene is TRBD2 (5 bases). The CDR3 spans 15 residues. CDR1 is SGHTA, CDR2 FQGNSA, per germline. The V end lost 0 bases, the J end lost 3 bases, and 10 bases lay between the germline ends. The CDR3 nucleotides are TGTGCCAGCAGCTTAGCTTTTACGGGGACAGATACGCAGTATTTT. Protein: CASSLAFTGTDTQYF.

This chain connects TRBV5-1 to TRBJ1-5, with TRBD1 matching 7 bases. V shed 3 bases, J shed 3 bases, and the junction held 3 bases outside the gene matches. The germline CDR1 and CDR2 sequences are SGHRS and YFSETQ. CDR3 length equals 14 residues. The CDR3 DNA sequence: TGCGCCAGCAGCTCGGGACAGCCCAATCAGCCCCAGCATTTT. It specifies CASSSGQPNQPQHF.

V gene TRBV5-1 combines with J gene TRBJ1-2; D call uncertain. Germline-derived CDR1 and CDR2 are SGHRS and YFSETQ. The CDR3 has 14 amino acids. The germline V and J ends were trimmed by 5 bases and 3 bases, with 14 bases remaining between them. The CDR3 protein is CASRDDGSYYGYTF. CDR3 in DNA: TGCGCCAGCAGAGACGACGGGAGCTACTATGGCTACACCTTC.

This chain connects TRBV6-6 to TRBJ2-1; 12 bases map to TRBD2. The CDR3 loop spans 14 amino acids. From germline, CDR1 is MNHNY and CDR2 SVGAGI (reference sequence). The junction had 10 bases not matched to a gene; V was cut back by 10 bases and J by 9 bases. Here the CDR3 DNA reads TGTGCCACCCGCGGACTAGCGGGAAGTCGTGAGCAGTTCTTC. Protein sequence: CATRGLAGSREQFF.

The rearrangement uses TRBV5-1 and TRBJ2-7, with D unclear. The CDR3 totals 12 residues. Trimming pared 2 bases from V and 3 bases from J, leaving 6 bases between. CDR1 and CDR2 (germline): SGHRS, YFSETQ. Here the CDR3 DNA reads TGCGCCAGCAGCTTAACCTTCTACGAGCAGTACTTC. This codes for CASSLTFYEQYF.

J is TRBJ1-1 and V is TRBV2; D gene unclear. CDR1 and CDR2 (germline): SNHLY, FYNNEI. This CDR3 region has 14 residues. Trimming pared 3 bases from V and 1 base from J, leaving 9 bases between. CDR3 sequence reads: CASSDRPPNTEAFF. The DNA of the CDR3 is TGTGCCAGCAGTGACCGTCCACCGAACACTGAAGCTTTCTTT.

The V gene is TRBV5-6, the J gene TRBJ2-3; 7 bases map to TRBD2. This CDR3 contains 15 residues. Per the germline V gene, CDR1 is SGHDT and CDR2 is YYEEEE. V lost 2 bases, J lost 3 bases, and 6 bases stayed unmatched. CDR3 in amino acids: CASSFGGGVTDTQYF. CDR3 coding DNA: TGTGCCAGCAGCTTTGGTGGGGGGGTAACAGATACGCAGTATTTT. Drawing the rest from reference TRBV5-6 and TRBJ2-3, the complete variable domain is DAGVTQSPTHLIKTRGQQVTLRCSPKSGHDTVSWYQQALGQGPQFIFQYYEEEERQRGNFPDRFSGHQFPNYSSELNVNALLLGDSALYLCASSFGGGVTDTQYFGPGTRLTVL.